This T cell receptor beta chain was identified in a study of blood T cell repertoires in COVID-19. At the level of the study: Specimens from acute and convalescent COVID-19 originated in the United States, Italy and Spain. In each case, the material was cDNA or gDNA derived from T cells, B-cell-depleted T cells, or PBMCs.

In the original processing: Counts of nucleated cells, estimated from reference gene primer amplification, were obtained. Assay used: immunoSEQ multiplex PCR; TCRdb lists only in-frame clones, some missing. V and J calls and clone size come straight from that table; D and trimming were deduced from the DNA. Among about 140,000 clones listed, over 60% were seen once. Per germline, CDR1 SGDLS and CDR2 YYNGEE. This CDR3 is 15 amino acids long. Trimming removed 0 bases from V and 0 bases from J, with 9 bases in between. The sample comprised peripheral blood. This chain links TRBV9 with TRBJ1-2; maybe TRBD1 (6 bases). The sequence came from a man aged 45-65 years with acute or convalescent COVID-19. As DNA, the CDR3 is TGTGCCAGCAGCGTAGTGGCAGGGGCTAACTATGGCTACACCTTC. Translation: CASSVVAGANYGYTF. The variable domain in full, with the rest retrieved from reference TRBV9 and TRBJ1-2, is DSGVTQTPKHLITATGQRVTLRCSPRSGDLSVYWYQQSLDQGLQFLIQYYNGEERAKGNILERFSAQQFPDLHSELNLSSLELGDSALYFCASSVVAGANYGYTFGSGTRLTVV.